The next 2 T cell receptor beta chains were all read from a single sample in a study of T cell repertoires in cytomegalovirus infection (dated by TCRdb to about 2019). The sequencer was an Illumina HiSeq 1500. In TCRdb, the public reads were trimmed at Q25 with fastp and aligned with MiXCR, with productive beta chains retained. All rows with the same CDR3 protein become a single entry with the most common DNA and genes. Within this sample are about 570,000 distinct CDR3 sequences, with 40% of them counted one time only. The ten top clones hold 48% of the sample. The treatment or condition label of this sample denotes: in vitro stimulation with specific CMV peptide epitopes to enrich CMV-specific T cells. These receptors' targets are unknown. Sequenced material: cultured PBMCs, taken from culture after CMV antigen stimulation. The receptors stem from a human donor in good health (CMV status not recorded). Some clones in this sample may be carry-over from other donors' samples.

The J gene is TRBJ2-5, the V gene TRBV6-5; a possible D gene is TRBD1 (6 bases). CDR3 size: 15 residues. From germline, CDR1 is MNHEY and CDR2 SVGAGI. The V end lost 7 bases, the J end lost 1 base, and 16 bases lay between the germline ends. The CDR3 bases are TGTGCCAGCAAGAAGACAGGACTGGGCCAAGAGACCCAGTACTTC. As protein: CASKKTGLGQETQYF.

The sample holds a few counts of this clonotype. The chain is built from TRBV24-1 and TRBJ2-3; 10 nucleotides align to TRBD2. This CDR3 comprises 16 residues. Germline CDR1 and CDR2: KGHDR and SFDVKD. Trimming cost V 5 bases and J 2 bases; bases outside gene matches: 6. In DNA form, the CDR3 reads TGTGCCACCAGTGCCATAAGCGGGGGGGTCACAGATACGCAGTATTTT. It translates to CATSAISGGVTDTQYF.